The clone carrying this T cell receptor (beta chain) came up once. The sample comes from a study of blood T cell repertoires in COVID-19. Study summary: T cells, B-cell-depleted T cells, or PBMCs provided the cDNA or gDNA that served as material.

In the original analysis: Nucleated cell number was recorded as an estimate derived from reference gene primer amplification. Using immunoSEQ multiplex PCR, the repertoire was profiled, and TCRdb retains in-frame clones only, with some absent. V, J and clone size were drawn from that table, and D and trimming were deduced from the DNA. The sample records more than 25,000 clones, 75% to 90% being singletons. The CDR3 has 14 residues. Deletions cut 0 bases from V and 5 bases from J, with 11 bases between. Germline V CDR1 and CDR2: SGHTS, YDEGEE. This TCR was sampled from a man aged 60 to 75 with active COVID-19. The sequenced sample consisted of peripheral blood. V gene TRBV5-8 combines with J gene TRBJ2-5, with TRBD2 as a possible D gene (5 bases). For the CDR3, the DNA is TGTGCCAGCAGCTTGGGGCGATGGAGGGAGACCCAGTACTTC. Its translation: CASSLGRWRETQYF.